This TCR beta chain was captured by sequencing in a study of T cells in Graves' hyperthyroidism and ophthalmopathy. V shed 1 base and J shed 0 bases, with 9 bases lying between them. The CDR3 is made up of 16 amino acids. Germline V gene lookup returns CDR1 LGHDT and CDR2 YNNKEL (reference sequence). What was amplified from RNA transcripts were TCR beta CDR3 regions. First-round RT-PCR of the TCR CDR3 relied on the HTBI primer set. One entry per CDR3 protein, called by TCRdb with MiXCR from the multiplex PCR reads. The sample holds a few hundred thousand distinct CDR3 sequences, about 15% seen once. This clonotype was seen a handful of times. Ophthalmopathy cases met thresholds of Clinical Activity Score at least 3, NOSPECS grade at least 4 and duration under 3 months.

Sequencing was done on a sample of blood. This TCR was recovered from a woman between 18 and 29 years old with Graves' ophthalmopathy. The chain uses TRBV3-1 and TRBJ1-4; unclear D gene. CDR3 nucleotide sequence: TGTGCCAGCAGCCAAGTGGAGGGAGCAACTAATGAAAAACTGTTTTTT. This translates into CASSQVEGATNEKLFF.